The TCR beta chain under discussion was sequenced for a study of T cells after yellow fever vaccination. UMIs and a universal primer site were added when TCR cDNA was made by 5'RACE template switching. TCRdb passed the 5' RACE reads through MiXCR, listing each CDR3 protein once. Among about 350,000 distinct CDR3 sequences listed, less than 9.5% were seen once. Germline CDR1 LGHNA, CDR2 YNFKEQ. CDR3 length equals 17 residues. Unmatched junction bases numbered 7, after V lost 3 bases and J lost 1 base. This TCR derives from a man in his late teens or twenties who received the YFV17D yellow fever vaccine. Sequenced material: PBMCs, taken approximately 47 days after the first yellow fever vaccination. The rearrangement uses TRBV4-2 and TRBJ2-5, with 11 bases that match TRBD2. The CDR3 spells CASSQYLAGGIQETQYF. CDR3 DNA sequence: TGTGCCAGCAGCCAGTATCTAGCGGGGGGAATCCAAGAGACCCAGTACTTC.